This T cell receptor (beta chain) was recovered during a study of blood T cell repertoires in COVID-19. Across the study: The United States, Italy and Spain were the sources of the acute and convalescent COVID-19 samples. T cells, B-cell-depleted T cells, or PBMCs provided the cDNA or gDNA that served as material.

This clone was seen more than once but under ten times. V shed 1 base, J shed 7 bases, and the junction held 8 bases outside the gene matches. The CDR3 contains 15 residues. From germline, CDR1 is SGHTA and CDR2 FQGTGA. Under the authors' procedure: Amplification with reference gene primers provided the estimates of nucleated cell counts. Assay used: immunoSEQ multiplex PCR; TCRdb lists only in-frame clones, some missing. Clone size and V and J calls were adopted from that table, with D and trimming inferred from the DNA. The sample includes 87,000 or so clones, 70% to 85% seen only once; the top ten take around 3.3%.

The sequenced sample consisted of peripheral blood. The chain employs TRBV7-3 and TRBJ2-7; TRBD2 aligns across 9 bases. The receptor was derived from a woman of 80 years or more with COVID-19, enrolled during active disease. CDR3 amino acids: CASSLMVAGVGEQYF. For the CDR3, the DNA is TGTGCCAGCAGCTTAATGGTAGCGGGAGTTGGAGAGCAGTACTTC.